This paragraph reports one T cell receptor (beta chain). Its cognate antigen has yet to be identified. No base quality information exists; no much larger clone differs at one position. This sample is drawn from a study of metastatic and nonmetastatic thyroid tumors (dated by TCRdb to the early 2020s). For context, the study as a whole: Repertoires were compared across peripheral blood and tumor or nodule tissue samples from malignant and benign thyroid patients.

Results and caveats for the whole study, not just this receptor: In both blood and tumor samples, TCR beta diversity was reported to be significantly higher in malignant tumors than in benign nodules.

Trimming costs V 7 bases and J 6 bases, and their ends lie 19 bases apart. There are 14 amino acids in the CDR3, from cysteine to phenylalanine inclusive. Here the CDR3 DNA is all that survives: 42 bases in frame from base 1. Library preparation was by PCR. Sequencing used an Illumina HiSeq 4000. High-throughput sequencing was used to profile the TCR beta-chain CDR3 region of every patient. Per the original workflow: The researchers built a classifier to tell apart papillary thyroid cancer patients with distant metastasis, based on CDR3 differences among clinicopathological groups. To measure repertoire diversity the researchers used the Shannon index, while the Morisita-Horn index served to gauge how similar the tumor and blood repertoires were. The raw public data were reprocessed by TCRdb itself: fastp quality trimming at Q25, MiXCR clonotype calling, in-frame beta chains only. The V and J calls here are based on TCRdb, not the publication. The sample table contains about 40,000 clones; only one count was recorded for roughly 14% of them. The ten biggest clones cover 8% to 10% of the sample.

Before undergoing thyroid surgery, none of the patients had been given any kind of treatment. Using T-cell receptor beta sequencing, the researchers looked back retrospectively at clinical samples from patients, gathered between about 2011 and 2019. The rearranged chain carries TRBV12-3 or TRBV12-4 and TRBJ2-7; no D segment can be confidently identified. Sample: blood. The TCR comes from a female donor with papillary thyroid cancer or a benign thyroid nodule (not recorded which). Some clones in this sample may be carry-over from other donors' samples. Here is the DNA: TGTGCCAGCACCGCTACACAAGTAAGTGGCGAGCAGTACTTC. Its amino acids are CASTATQVSGEQYF.